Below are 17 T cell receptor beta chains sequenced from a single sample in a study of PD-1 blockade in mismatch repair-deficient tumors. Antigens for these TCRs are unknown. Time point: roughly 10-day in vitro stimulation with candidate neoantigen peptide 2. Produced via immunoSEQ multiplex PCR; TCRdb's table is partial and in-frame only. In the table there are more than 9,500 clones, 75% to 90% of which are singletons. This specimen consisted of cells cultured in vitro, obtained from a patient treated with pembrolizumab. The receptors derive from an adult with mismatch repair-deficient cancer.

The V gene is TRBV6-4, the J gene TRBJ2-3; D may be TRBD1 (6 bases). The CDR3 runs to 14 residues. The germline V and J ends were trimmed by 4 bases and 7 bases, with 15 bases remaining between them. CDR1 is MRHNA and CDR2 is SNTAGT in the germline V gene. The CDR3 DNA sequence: TGTGCCAGCAGTGCATCAGGACAGCCTAATACGCAGTATTTT. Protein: CASSASGQPNTQYF.

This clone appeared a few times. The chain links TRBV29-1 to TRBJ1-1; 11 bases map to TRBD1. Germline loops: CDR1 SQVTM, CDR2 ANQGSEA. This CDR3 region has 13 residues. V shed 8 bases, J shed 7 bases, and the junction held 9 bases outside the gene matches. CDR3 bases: TGCAGCTGGTCTGAGGGACAGGGGGTTGAAGCTTTCTTT. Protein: CSWSEGQGVEAFF.

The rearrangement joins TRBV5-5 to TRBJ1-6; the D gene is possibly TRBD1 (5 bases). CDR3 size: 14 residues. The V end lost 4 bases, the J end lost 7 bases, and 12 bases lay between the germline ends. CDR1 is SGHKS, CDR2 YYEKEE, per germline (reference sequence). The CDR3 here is CASSVGDSNSPLHF. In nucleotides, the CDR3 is TGTGCCAGCAGCGTGGGGGACTCGAATTCACCCCTCCACTTT. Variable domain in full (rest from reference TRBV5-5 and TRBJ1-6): DAGVTQSPTHLIKTRGQQVTLRCSPISGHKSVSWYQQVLGQGPQFIFQYYEKEERGRGNFPDRFSARQFPNYSSELNVNALLLGDSALYLCASSVGDSNSPLHFGNGTRLTVT.

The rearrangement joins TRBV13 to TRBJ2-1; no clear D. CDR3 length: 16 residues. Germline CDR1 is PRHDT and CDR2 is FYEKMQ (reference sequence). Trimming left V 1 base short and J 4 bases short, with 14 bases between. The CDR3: CASSLAPDPPYNEQFF. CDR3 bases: TGTGCCAGCAGCTTAGCCCCCGATCCTCCTTACAATGAGCAGTTCTTC.

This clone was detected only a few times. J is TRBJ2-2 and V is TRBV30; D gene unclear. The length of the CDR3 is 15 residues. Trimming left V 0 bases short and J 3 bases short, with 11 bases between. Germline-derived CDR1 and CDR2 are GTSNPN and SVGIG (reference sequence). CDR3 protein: CAWSVGQYYTGELFF. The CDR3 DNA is TGTGCCTGGAGTGTTGGTCAGTATTACACCGGGGAGCTGTTTTTT.

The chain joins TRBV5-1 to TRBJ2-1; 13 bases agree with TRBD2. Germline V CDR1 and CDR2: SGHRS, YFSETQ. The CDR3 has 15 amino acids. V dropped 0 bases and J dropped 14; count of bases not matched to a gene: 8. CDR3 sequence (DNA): TGCGCCAGCAGCTTGGCCGGAGGGACTAGCGGGAAGGAGTTCTTC. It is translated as CASSLAGGTSGKEFF.

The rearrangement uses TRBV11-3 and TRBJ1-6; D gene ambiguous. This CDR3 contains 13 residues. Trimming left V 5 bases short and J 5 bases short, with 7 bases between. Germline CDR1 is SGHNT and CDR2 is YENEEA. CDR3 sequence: CASSQDNNSPLHF. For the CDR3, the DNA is TGTGCCAGCAGCCAGGATAATAATTCACCCCTCCACTTT.

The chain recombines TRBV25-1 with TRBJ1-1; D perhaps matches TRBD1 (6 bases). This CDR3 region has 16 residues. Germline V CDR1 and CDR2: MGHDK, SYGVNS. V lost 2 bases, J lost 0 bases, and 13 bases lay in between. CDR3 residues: CASSELSQGMNTEAFF. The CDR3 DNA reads TGTGCCAGCAGTGAACTTTCGCAGGGGATGAACACTGAAGCTTTCTTT.

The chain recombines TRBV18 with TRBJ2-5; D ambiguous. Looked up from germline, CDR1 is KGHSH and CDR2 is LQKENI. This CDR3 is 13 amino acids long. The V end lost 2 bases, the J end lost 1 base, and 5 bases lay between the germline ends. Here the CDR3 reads CASSPSVQETQYF. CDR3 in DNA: TGTGCCAGCTCACCATCGGTCCAAGAGACCCAGTACTTC.

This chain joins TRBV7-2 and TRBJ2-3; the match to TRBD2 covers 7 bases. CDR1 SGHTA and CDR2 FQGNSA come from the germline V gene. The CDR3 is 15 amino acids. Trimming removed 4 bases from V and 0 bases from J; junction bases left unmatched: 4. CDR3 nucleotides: TGTGCCAGCAGCTCATTTAGCGGGAGCACAGATACGCAGTATTTT. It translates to CASSSFSGSTDTQYF.

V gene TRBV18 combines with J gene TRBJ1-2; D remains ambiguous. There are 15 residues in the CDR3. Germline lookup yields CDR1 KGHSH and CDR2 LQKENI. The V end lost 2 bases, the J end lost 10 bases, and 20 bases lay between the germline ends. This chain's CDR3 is CASSPTGGAAWDYTF. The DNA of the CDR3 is TGTGCCAGCTCACCAACGGGAGGAGCCGCCTGGGACTACACCTTC.

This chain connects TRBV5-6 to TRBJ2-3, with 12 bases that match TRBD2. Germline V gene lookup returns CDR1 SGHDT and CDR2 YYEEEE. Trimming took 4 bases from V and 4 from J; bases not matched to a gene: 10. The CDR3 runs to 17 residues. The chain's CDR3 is CASSPGASSGRADTQYF. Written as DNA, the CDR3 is TGTGCCAGCAGCCCCGGCGCGTCTAGCGGGAGGGCAGATACGCAGTATTTT. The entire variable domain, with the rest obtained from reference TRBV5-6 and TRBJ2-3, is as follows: DAGVTQSPTHLIKTRGQQVTLRCSPKSGHDTVSWYQQALGQGPQFIFQYYEEEERQRGNFPDRFSGHQFPNYSSELNVNALLLGDSALYLCASSPGASSGRADTQYFGPGTRLTVL.

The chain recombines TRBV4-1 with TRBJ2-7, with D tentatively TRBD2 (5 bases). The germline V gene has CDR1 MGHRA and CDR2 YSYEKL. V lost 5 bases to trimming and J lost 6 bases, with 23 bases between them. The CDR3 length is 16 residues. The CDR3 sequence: CASSFLRGRGVGEQYF. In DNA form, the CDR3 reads TGCGCCAGCAGCTTCCTCCGAGGTCGGGGAGTCGGCGAGCAGTACTTC.

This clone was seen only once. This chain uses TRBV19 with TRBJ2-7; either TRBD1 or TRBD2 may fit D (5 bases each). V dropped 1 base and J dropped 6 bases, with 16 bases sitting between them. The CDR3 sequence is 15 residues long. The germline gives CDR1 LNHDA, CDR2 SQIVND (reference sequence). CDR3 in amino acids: CASSIVGQGEVEQYF. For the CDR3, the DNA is TGTGCCAGTAGTATAGTCGGCCAGGGAGAAGTCGAGCAGTACTTC.

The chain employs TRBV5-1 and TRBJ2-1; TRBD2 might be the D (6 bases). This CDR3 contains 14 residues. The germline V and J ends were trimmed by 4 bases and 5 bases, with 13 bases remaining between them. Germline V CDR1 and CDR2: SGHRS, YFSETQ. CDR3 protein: CASSRMGGDNEQFF. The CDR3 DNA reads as TGCGCCAGCAGCAGGATGGGGGGAGACAATGAGCAGTTCTTC.

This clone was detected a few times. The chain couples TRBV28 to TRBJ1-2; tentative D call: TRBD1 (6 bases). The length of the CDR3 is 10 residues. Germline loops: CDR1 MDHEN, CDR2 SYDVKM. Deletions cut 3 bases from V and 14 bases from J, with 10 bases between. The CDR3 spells CASSFGGMTF. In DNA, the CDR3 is TGTGCCAGCAGTTTCGGGGGCATGACCTTC.

CDR3 sequence reads: CASSPTLTGRHQPQHF. The CDR3 region has the DNA TGTGCCAGCTCACCAACTCTGACAGGGCGACATCAGCCCCAGCATTTT. The gene calls are TRBV18 and TRBJ1-5; TRBD1 aligns across 7 bases. V lost 2 bases, J lost 5 bases, and 9 bases stayed unmatched. This CDR3 is 16 amino acids long. CDR1 KGHSH and CDR2 LQKENI come from the germline V gene. Based on the CDR3 plus reference TRBV18 and TRBJ1-5, the full variable domain is NAGVMQNPRHLVRRRGQEARLRCSPMKGHSHVYWYRQLPEEGLKFMVYLQKENIIDESGMPKERFSAEFPKEGPSILRIQQVVRGDSAAYFCASSPTLTGRHQPQHFGDGTRLSIL.